Sequencing of this TCR beta chain was carried out in a study of T cell responses to AZD1222 COVID-19 vaccine. Looking at the study overall: Second-dose intervals near 4 or 12 weeks were combined.

Sequencing used immunoSEQ multiplex PCR; TCRdb keeps in-frame clones, though not all of them. The sample has around 110,000 clones; roughly 90% are singletons. General study points: Sampling captured repertoires only after the peak T cell response. Baseline seropositivity occurred in only six AZD1222 recipients.

With respect to this clone: The antigen is undetermined.

V lost 1 base, J lost 3 bases, and 15 bases lay in between. Germline V CDR1 and CDR2: MNHEY, SVGEGT. The CDR3 runs 16 residues. The input for sequencing was peripheral blood, taken on day 0 of AZD1222 vaccination. J is TRBJ2-5 and V is TRBV6-2 or TRBV6-3; D possibly uses TRBD1 or TRBD2 (5 bases each). This TCR derives from an adult in good health. The CDR3 DNA sequence: TGTGCCAGCAGTTACTGGCAGGGAAGGGGAGAAGAGACCCAGTACTTC. This sequence encodes CASSYWQGRGEETQYF.